The rows below give T cell receptor beta chains drawn from one sample of a study of T cells after yellow fever vaccination. MiXCR, run by TCRdb on the 5' RACE reads, gives a single entry per CDR3 protein. The sample carries 400,000 or so distinct CDR3 sequences, 6.2% recorded once. The sequences come from PBMCs, collected 5 days after the yellow fever booster vaccination. Source of these receptors: a man aged 30-40 years who received the YFV17D yellow fever vaccine. The CDR3 runs from the conserved cysteine through the conserved F or W. A D gene is named only where the DNA matches it firmly. Not every row has a clone size; where given, it reads once, few, many or a size class.

length	D	size	J	V	DNA	CDR3
15	.	few	TRBJ2-4	TRBV25-1	TGTGCCAGCAGTGAATACTCAGGCAGACCTAACATTCAGTACTTC	CASSEYSGRPNIQYF
11	.	.	TRBJ2-5	TRBV6-5	TGTGCCAGCAGTACGGACCGTCAACAGTACTTC	CASSTDRQQYF
15	.	many	TRBJ2-2	TRBV12-3/TRBV12-4	TGTGCCAGCAGTTTAGCGGGGAGAGCCACCGGGGAGCTGTTTTTT	CASSLAGRATGELFF
15	TRBD2	few	TRBJ2-2	TRBV9	TGTGCCAGCAGCGGGACTAGCGCGAACACCGGGGAGCTGTTTTTT	CASSGTSANTGELFF
17	TRBD2	many	TRBJ2-1	TRBV7-2	TGTGCCAGCAGCTCGCTAGCGGGAGAATCGTTGTACAATGAGCAGTTCTTC	CASSSLAGESLYNEQFF
14	.	many	TRBJ2-1	TRBV5-5	TGTGCCAGCAGCTTGGATGTCTCCTACAATGAGCAGTTCTTC	CASSLDVSYNEQFF
16	.	few	TRBJ2-2	TRBV21-1	TGTGCCAGCAGTCTCCCGGGACACGCGAACACCGGGGAGCTGTTTTTT	CASSLPGHANTGELFF
16	.	few	TRBJ2-1	TRBV15	TGTGCCACCAGCAGAGATTACGAGCGGTCCTACAATGAGCAGTTCTTC	CATSRDYERSYNEQFF
15	TRBD1	many	TRBJ2-1	TRBV11-2	TGTGCCAGCAGCTCCCCAGGGGGCTCCTACAATGAGCAGTTCTTC	CASSSPGGSYNEQFF
12	TRBD2	many	TRBJ2-1	TRBV29-1	TGCAGCGGGACTAGCGGGAGACATGGGCAGTTCTTC	CSGTSGRHGQFF
12	.	.	TRBJ2-1	TRBV20-1	TGCAGTGCTAGACCGCAGATCTATGAGCAGTTCTTC	CSARPQIYEQFF
12	.	many	TRBJ2-1	TRBV27	TGTGCCAGCAGAATGGGATACAATGAGCAGTTCTTC	CASRMGYNEQFF
16	TRBD1	many	TRBJ2-3	TRBV7-2	TGTGCCAGCAGCACCCCGAGGACAGGCAACACAGATACGCAGTATTTT	CASSTPRTGNTDTQYF
16	.	few	TRBJ2-3	TRBV10-3	TGTGCCATCAGTTCCTCGGGACTGTCTAGCACAGATACGCAGTATTTT	CAISSSGLSSTDTQYF
17	TRBD2	.	TRBJ2-1	TRBV7-9	TGTGCCAGCAGCTTACGACGGGGACTAGCGGGAGTTAATGAGCAGTTCTTC	CASSLRRGLAGVNEQFF
17	.	many	TRBJ2-1	TRBV3-1	TGTGCCAGCAGCCAAGAAGGTTCGACTACCTTCTACAATGAGCAGTTCTTC	CASSQEGSTTFYNEQFF
13	.	.	TRBJ2-7	TRBV28	TGTGCCAGCAGTTTTATCTTGAGACTCGAGCAGTACTTC	CASSFILRLEQYF
15	TRBD1	.	TRBJ1-1	TRBV20-1	TGCAGTGCCAAACACAGGGGGTTGGTGGAGACTGAAGCTTTCTTT	CSAKHRGLVETEAFF
11	.	many	TRBJ2-5	TRBV7-6	TGTGCCAGCAGTGTAGAAGAGACCCAGTACTTC	CASSVEETQYF
15	TRBD2	many	TRBJ2-1	TRBV25-1	TGTGCCAGCAGGAAATGGGCTAGCGGGTACAATGAGCAGTTCTTC	CASRKWASGYNEQFF
15	TRBD2	.	TRBJ2-2	TRBV7-2	TGTGCCAGCAGCTGGGGACTAGCGGGAATCGGGGAGCTGTTTTTT	CASSWGLAGIGELFF
11	.	.	TRBJ2-1	TRBV7-9	TGTGCCACGTCGGGGTTTAATGAGCAGTTCTTC	CATSGFNEQFF
14	.	.	TRBJ1-1	TRBV11-2	TGTGCCAGCAGCTTAGTCCTAGGAGGGACTGAAGCTTTCTTT	CASSLVLGGTEAFF
13	.	many	TRBJ2-1	TRBV20-1	TGCAGTGCTAGTAGCCCCCCCGTCGATGAGCAGTTCTTC	CSASSPPVDEQFF
13	.	many	TRBJ2-1	TRBV6-2/TRBV6-3	TGTGCCAGCATCGGACAGTCCTACAATGAGCAGTTCTTC	CASIGQSYNEQFF
16	TRBD2	.	TRBJ2-7	TRBV7-9	TGTGCCAGCAGCACCGAATTCGGGGGGAACACCTACGAGCAGTACTTC	CASSTEFGGNTYEQYF
14	.	many	TRBJ2-7	TRBV7-2	TGTGCCAGCAGCTTAGCAGGTGTGGATTACGAGCAGTACTTC	CASSLAGVDYEQYF
14	.	.	TRBJ1-5	TRBV6-2/TRBV6-3	TGTGCCAGCAAACGCGAGGGCAGCAATCAGCCCCAGCATTTT	CASKREGSNQPQHF
13	TRBD1	many	TRBJ2-7	TRBV20-1	TGCAGTGACAGGGGAAGTGGTGGCCTCGAGCAGTACTTC	CSDRGSGGLEQYF
14	.	many	TRBJ2-3	TRBV7-3	TGTGCCAGCAGCTTAACCCCAAACAGGGTTGCGCAGTATTTT	CASSLTPNRVAQYF
16	.	many	TRBJ2-1	TRBV7-2	TGTGCCAGCAGCTTATATGCCTCCGGTAAATACAATGAGCAGTTCTTC	CASSLYASGKYNEQFF